This T cell receptor (beta chain) stems from a study of Ad26.COV2.S vaccination and SARS-CoV-2 variants (dated by TCRdb to the early 2020s). For the study in its entirety: Vaccine-arm donors were drawn from COV1001, a multicentre, randomized, double-blind, placebo-controlled phase I-IIa trial of Ad26.COV2.S in healthy adults. Participants in the trial were split at random into five groups of five each, receiving low-dose or high-dose Ad26.COV2.S once or twice, or else placebo on both occasions. Investigators did not know the trial group allocation while performing experiments and assessing outcomes. The TCR-sequenced set comprised about 30 samples: approximately 20 Ad26.COV2.S vaccine recipients, 5 placebo recipients and 8 SARS-CoV-2 convalescent individuals. TCRbeta repertoire sequencing served as the tool for gauging how specific and how broad the SARS-CoV-2-reactive T cell receptors were following Ad26.COV2.S vaccination. Ad26.COV2.S was administered intramuscularly at 5 x 10^10 or 1 x 10^11 viral particles, either as a single shot or as two shots given 56 days apart.

Sample treatment or condition, as interpreted from the label and publication: approximately 18 received Ad26.COV2.S at low or high dose, single or two shots; roughly five received placebo; per-sample allocation not given. For vaccine and placebo recipients, the sequenced repertoires came from samples collected on day 63 after the first injection. In Cohort 1b, 25 to 30 adults aged 18-55 years were enrolled at a single site in Boston, USA, between 29 July and 7 August 2020. As a vaccine, Ad26.COV2.S was a replication-incompetent adenovirus type 26 vector that expressed a prefusion-stabilized SARS-CoV-2 spike protein derived from the original Wuhan strain. V sheds 5 bases and J sheds 2 bases, leaving 8 bases between their ends. The CDR3 contains 13 residues, cysteine and phenylalanine counted. Of the read, only the CDR3 DNA is kept; its 39 bases are in frame from base 1. CDR1 SNHLY and CDR2 FYNNEI are derived from the germline V gene.

TCRbeta CDR3 regions were sequenced with the immunoSEQ Assay. After extraction, genomic DNA underwent amplification by bias-controlled multiplex PCR, followed by high-throughput sequencing. The published analysis was carried out like this. To quantify the absolute abundance of every unique TCRbeta CDR3 region, sequences were collapsed and filtered. T cell fraction was estimated by normalizing TCRbeta template counts to usable DNA, which was measured by amplifying reference genes present in all nucleated cells. Repertoire TCRs were annotated as SARS-CoV-2-specific by exact matching of V gene, CDR3 amino acid sequence and J gene to a known reactive TCR set. The reference SARS-CoV-2 TCR set came from MIRA and was filtered for enrichment in COVID-19-positive ImmuneCODE repertoires, removing public or cross-reactive TCRs. Drawing on the MIRA antigens, annotated TCRs were analysed further at the level of specific ORF or position within ORF. Breadth was defined as annotated unique rearrangements over total unique productive rearrangements; depth was the summed frequency of those rearrangements. Two-sided Wilcoxon rank-sum tests were used to compare TCR breadth between groups. TCRdb mirrors the immuneACCESS table, restricted to in-frame sequences. Some clones are absent from its copies; in checked studies, under half trace to an unresolved V gene, and the reason for the others is unknown. Clonal size and the V and J genes are those of that table, whereas D and trimming came from the DNA. The sample table holds fewer than 400,000 clones, of which around nine tenths were seen once. Jointly, the top ten make up roughly 3% of the sample.

General findings and caveats noted by the study authors: The authors noted that the TCR breadth and depth analyses may have underestimated total T cell responses. Comparing responses between vaccine doses or regimens was not something the study was powered to do. Spike-specific TCR breadth was higher in Ad26.COV2.S recipients than in placebo recipients (P = 0.0014). After vaccination, spike-specific CD8+ and CD4+ T cell responses were reported to show substantial breadth. Vaccine and placebo recipients had similar non-spike TCR breadth, a finding consistent with the vaccine containing only spike.

This clone has only one observation. Its antigen has not been determined. Base qualities are not provided; no much larger clone lies one nucleotide away. The sample in question was peripheral blood, obtained in a trial of Ad26.COV2.S vaccine versus placebo. This TCR was recovered from a person aged 18-65 years who received the Ad26.COV2.S COVID-19 vaccine or a placebo. This chain joins TRBV2 to TRBJ2-3; the D gene is perhaps TRBD2, from 6 matching bases. The bases are TGTGCCAGCAGTCGGGACTTCACAGATACGCAGTATTTT. Its product reads: CASSRDFTDTQYF.